This T cell receptor beta chain was documented in a study of spatial heterogeneity in lung cancer. Study background: Combinations of a unique TCR and a UMI were tallied in raw reads, and on average each appeared more than ten times. Points from the study as a whole: In tumors, expanded intratumoral alpha and beta TCR counts tracked mutation counts. Among tumor T cells, estimated coverage was roughly 7% for alpha chains and around 13% for beta chains.

Sample time point: sample taken at primary tumor resection. From tumor, nontumor lung or frozen PBMC, whole RNA was taken unsorted for sequencing. TCRdb reprocessed the 5' RACE reads via MiXCR and lists one record per CDR3 protein. The sample yields around 23,000 distinct CDR3 sequences, 5% to 7% seen once. Concerning this clonotype itself: Its target is not known.

Trimming took 5 bases from V and 5 from J, leaving 27 bases between them. The germline V gene has CDR1 SNHLY and CDR2 FYNNEI. The CDR3 runs to 19 residues. This chain uses TRBV2 with TRBJ2-2; D possibly uses TRBD1 or TRBD2 (5 bases each). Source: lung tumor tissue, taken at surgery. This TCR came from a male donor with early-stage non-small cell lung cancer. The CDR3, as DNA: TGTGCCAGCAGTAGAGAGGTTTTTAGCAAGAGGGGACGGACCGGGGAGCTGTTTTTT. This sequence encodes CASSREVFSKRGRTGELFF.